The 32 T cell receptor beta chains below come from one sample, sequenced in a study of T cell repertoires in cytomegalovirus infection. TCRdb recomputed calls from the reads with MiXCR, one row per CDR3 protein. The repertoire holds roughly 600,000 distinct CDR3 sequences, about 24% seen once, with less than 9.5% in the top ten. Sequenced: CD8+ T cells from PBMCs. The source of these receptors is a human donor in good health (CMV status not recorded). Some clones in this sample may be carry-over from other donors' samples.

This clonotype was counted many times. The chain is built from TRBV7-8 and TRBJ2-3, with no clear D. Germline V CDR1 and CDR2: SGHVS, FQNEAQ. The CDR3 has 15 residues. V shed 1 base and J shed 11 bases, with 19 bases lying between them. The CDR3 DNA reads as TGTGCCAGCAGCTTAGAAGACTCTGAGGCCGCTTTGCAGTATTTT. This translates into CASSLEDSEAALQYF.

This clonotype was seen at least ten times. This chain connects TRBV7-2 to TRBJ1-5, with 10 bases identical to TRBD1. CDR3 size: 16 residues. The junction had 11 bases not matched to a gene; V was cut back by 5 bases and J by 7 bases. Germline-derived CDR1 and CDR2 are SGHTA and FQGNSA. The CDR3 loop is CASSPPGQGFQQPQHF. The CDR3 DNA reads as TGTGCCAGCAGCCCCCCGGGACAGGGGTTTCAGCAGCCCCAGCATTTT.

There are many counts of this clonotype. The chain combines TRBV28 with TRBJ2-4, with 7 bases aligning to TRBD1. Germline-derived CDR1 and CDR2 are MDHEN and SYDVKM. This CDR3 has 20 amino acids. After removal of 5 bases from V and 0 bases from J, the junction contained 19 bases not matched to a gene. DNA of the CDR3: TGTGCCAGCAGTCGTACCTACGGAACACAGGGGAGAGGAGCCAAAAACATTCAGTACTTC. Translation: CASSRTYGTQGRGAKNIQYF.

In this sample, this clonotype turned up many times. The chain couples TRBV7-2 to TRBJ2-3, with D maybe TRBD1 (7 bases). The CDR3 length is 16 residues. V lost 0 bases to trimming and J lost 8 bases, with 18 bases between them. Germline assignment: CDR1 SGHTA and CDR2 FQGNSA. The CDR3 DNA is TGTGCCAGCAGCTTAGCTCCCGGGACAGACGGGGGTACGCAGTATTTT. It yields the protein CASSLAPGTDGGTQYF.

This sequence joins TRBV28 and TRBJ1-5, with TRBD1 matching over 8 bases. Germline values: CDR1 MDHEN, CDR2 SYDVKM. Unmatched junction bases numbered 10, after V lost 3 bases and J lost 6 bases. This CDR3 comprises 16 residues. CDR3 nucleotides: TGTGCCAGCAGTTTTTTGTCAGGGGGCAACAGTCAGCCCCAGCATTTT. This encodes CASSFLSGGNSQPQHF.

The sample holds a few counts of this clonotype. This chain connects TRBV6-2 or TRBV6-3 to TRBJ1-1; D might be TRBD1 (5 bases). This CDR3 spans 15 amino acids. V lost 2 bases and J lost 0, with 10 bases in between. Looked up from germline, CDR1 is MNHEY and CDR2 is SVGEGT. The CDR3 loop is CASSYAGGMNTEAFF. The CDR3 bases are TGTGCCAGCAGTTACGCTGGGGGAATGAACACTGAAGCTTTCTTT.

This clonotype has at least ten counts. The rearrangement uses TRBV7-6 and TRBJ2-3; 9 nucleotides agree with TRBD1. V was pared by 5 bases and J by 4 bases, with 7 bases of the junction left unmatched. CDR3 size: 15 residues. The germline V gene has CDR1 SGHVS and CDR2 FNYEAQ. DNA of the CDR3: TGTGCCAGCAGCCTACGGACAGGGGCGGCAGATACGCAGTATTTT. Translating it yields CASSLRTGAADTQYF.

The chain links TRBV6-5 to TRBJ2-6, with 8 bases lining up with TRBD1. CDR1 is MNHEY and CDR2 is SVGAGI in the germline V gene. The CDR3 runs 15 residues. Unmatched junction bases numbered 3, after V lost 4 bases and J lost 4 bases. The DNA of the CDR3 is TGTGCCAGCAGTTGGACAGGGAGCGGGGCCAACGTCCTGACTTTC. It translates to CASSWTGSGANVLTF.

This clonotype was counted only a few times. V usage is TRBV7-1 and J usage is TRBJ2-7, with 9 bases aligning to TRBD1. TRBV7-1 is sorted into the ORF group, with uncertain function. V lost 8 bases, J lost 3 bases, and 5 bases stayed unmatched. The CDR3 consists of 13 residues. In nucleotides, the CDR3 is TGTGCCAGCTCGACAGGGGGATACTACGAGCAGTACTTC. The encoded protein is CASSTGGYYEQYF.

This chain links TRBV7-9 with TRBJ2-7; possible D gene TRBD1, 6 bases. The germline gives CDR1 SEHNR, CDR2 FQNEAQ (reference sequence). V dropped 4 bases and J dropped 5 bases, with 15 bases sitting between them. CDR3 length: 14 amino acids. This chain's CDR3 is CASSWTEVVHEQYF. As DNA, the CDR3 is TGTGCCAGCAGCTGGACAGAGGTTGTTCACGAGCAGTACTTC.

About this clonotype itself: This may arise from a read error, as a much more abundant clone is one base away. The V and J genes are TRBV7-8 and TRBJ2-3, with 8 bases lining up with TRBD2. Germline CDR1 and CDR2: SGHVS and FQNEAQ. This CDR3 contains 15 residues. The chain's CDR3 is CTSSDWTSTADTQYF. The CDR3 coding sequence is TGTACCAGCAGCGATTGGACTAGCACTGCAGATACGCAGTATTTT. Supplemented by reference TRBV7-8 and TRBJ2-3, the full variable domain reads GAGVSQSPRYKVAKRGQDVALRCDPISGHVSLFWYQQALGQGPEFLTYFQNEAQLDKSGLPSDRFFAERPEGSVSTLKIQRTQQEDSAVYLCTSSDWTSTADTQYFGPGTRLTVL.

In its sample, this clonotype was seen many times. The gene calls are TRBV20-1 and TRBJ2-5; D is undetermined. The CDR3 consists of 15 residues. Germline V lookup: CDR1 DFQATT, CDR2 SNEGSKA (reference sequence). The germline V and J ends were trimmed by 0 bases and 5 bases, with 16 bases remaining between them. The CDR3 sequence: CSARDFRLPDETQYF. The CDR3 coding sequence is TGCAGTGCTAGAGATTTTCGACTGCCTGACGAGACCCAGTACTTC.

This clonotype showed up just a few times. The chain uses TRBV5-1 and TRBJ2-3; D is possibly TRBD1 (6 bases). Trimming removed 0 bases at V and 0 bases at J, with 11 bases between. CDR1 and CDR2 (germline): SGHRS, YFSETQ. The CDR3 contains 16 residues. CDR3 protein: CASSLVLDSSTDTQYF. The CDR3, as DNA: TGCGCCAGCAGCTTGGTTCTGGACAGTAGCACAGATACGCAGTATTTT.

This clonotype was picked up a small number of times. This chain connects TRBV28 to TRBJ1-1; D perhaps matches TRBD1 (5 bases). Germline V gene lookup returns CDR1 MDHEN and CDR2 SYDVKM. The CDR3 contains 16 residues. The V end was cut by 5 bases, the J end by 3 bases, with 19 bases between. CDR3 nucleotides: TGTGCCAGCAGTGCCGCCCCAGGGTATCGGGACACTGAAGCTTTCTTT. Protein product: CASSAAPGYRDTEAFF.

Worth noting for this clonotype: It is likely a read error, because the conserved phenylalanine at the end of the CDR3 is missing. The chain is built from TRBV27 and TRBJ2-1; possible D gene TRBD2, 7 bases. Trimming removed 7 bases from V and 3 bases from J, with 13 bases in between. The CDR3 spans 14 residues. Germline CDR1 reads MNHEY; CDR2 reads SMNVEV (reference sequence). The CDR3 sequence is CASIGRTVYNEQFI. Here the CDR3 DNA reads TGTGCCAGCATCGGGAGGACAGTCTACAATGAGCAGTTCATC.

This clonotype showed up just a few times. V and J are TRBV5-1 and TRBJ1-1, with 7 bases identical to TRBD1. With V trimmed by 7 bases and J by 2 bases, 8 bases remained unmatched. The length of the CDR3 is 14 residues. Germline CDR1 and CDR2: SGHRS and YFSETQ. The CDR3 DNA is TGCGCCAGCGGAACAACAGGGGACAACACTGAAGCTTTCTTT. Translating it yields CASGTTGDNTEAFF.

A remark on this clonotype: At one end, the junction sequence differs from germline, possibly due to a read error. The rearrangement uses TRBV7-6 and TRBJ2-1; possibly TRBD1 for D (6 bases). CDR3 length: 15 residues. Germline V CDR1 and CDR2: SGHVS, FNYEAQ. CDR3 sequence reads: CARSIDRNSYNEQFF. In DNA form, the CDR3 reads TGTGCCCGCAGCATCGACAGGAACTCCTACAATGAGCAGTTCTTC.

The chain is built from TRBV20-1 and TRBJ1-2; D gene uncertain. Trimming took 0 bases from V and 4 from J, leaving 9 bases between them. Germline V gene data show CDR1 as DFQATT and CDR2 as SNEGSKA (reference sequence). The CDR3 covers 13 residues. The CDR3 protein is CSARERTVYGYTF. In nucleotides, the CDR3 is TGCAGTGCTAGAGAGAGGACGGTCTATGGCTACACCTTC.

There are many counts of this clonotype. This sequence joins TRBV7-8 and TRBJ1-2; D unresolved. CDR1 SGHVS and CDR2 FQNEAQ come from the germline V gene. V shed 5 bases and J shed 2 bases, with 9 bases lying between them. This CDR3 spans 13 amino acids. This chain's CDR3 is CASSQVLNYGYTF. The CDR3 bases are TGTGCCAGCAGCCAGGTCCTGAACTATGGCTACACCTTC. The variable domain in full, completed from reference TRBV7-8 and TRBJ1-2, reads GAGVSQSPRYKVAKRGQDVALRCDPISGHVSLFWYQQALGQGPEFLTYFQNEAQLDKSGLPSDRFFAERPEGSVSTLKIQRTQQEDSAVYLCASSQVLNYGYTFGSGTRLTVV.

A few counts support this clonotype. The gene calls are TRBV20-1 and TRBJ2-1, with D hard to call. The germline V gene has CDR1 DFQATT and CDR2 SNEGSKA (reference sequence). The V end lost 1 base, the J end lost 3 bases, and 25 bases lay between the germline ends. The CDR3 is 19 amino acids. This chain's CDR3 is CSARVLSRLVSQYYNEQFF. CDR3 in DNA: TGCAGTGCTAGAGTCCTCTCCCGACTGGTTAGTCAGTACTACAATGAGCAGTTCTTC.

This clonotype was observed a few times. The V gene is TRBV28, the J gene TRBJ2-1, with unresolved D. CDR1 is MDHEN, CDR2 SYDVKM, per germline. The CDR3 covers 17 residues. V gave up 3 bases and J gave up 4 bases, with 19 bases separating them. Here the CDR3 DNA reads TGTGCCAGCAGTTTGAGTTCCCCCGCCCGCCCATACAATGAGCAGTTCTTC. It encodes CASSLSSPARPYNEQFF.

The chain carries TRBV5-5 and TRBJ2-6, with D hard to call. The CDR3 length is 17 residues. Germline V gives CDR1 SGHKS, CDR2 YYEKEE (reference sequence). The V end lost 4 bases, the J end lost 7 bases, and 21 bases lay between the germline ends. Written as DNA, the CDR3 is TGTGCCAGCAGCCCGGGTCCCTCGGCAGGTGTAGCCAACGTCCTGACTTTC. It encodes CASSPGPSAGVANVLTF.

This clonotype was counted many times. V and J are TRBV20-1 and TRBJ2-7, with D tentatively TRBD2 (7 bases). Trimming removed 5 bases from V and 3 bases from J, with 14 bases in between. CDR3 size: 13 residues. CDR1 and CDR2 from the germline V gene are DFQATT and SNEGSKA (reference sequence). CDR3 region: CSAPRGGSYEQYF. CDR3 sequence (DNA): TGCAGTGCTCCAAGGGGGGGGAGCTACGAGCAGTACTTC.

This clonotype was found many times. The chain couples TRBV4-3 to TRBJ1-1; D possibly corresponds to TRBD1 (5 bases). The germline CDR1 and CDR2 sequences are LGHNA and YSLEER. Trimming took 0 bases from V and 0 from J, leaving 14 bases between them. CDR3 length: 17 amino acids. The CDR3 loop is CASSQDWGPGMNTEAFF. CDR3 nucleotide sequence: TGCGCCAGCAGCCAAGATTGGGGACCAGGGATGAACACTGAAGCTTTCTTT.

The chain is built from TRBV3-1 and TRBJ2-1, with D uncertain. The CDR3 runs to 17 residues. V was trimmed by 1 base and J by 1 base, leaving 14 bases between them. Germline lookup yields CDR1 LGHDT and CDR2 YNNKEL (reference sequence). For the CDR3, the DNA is TGTGCCAGCAGCCAAGCGGCCTTTTTTACATCCTACAATGAGCAGTTCTTC. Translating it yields CASSQAAFFTSYNEQFF.

The CDR3 coding sequence is TGCAGTGCTGGCTTAGGGGGAGTTCTAGCCAAAAACATTCAGTACTTC. It yields the protein CSAGLGGVLAKNIQYF. The gene calls are TRBV20-1 and TRBJ2-4, with a weak D call TRBD1 (6 bases). V was trimmed by 5 bases and J by 0 bases, leaving 17 bases between them. The CDR3 is made up of 16 amino acids. Germline V CDR1 and CDR2: DFQATT, SNEGSKA (reference sequence).

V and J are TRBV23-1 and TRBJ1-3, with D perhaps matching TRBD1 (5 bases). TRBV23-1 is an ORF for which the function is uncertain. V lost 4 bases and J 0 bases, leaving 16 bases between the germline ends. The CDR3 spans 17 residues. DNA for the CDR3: TGCGCCAGCAGTCCCCGGGACGCAACCGGCTCTGGAAACACCATATATTTT. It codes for CASSPRDATGSGNTIYF.

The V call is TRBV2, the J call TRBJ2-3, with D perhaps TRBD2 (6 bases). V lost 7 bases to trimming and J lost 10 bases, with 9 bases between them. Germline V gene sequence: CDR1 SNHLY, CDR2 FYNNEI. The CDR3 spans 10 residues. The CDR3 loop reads CASMGEAQYF. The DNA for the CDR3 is TGTGCCAGCATGGGGGAGGCGCAGTATTTT.

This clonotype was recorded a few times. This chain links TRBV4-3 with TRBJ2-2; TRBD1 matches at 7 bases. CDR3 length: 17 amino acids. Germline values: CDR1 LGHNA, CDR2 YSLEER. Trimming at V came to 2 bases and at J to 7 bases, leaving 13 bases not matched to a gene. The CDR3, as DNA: TGCGCCAGCAGCCAAAACCCGACAGGGAGTTCGGGCGGGGAGCTGTTTTTT. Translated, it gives CASSQNPTGSSGGELFF.

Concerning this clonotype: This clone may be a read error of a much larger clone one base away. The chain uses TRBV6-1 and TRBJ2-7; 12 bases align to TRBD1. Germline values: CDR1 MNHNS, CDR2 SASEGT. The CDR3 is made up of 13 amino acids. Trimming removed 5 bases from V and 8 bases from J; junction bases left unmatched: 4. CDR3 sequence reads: CASSRDRGRKQYV. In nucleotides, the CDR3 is TGTGCCAGCAGTCGGGACAGGGGGCGGAAGCAGTACGTC.

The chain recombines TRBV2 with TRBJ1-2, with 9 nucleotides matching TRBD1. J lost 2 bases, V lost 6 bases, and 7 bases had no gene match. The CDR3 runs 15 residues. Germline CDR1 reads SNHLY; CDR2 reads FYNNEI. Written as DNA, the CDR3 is TGTGCCAGCAGGGAGACACAGGGGGCCAACTATGGCTACACCTTC. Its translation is CASRETQGANYGYTF.

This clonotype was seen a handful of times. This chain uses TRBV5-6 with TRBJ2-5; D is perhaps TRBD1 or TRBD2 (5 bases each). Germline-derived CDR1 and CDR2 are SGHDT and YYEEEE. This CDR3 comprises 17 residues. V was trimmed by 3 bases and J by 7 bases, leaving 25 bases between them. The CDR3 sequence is CASSYETGDQRRRTQYF. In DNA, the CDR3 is TGTGCCAGCAGCTATGAAACTGGGGACCAGCGGAGAAGGACCCAGTACTTC.